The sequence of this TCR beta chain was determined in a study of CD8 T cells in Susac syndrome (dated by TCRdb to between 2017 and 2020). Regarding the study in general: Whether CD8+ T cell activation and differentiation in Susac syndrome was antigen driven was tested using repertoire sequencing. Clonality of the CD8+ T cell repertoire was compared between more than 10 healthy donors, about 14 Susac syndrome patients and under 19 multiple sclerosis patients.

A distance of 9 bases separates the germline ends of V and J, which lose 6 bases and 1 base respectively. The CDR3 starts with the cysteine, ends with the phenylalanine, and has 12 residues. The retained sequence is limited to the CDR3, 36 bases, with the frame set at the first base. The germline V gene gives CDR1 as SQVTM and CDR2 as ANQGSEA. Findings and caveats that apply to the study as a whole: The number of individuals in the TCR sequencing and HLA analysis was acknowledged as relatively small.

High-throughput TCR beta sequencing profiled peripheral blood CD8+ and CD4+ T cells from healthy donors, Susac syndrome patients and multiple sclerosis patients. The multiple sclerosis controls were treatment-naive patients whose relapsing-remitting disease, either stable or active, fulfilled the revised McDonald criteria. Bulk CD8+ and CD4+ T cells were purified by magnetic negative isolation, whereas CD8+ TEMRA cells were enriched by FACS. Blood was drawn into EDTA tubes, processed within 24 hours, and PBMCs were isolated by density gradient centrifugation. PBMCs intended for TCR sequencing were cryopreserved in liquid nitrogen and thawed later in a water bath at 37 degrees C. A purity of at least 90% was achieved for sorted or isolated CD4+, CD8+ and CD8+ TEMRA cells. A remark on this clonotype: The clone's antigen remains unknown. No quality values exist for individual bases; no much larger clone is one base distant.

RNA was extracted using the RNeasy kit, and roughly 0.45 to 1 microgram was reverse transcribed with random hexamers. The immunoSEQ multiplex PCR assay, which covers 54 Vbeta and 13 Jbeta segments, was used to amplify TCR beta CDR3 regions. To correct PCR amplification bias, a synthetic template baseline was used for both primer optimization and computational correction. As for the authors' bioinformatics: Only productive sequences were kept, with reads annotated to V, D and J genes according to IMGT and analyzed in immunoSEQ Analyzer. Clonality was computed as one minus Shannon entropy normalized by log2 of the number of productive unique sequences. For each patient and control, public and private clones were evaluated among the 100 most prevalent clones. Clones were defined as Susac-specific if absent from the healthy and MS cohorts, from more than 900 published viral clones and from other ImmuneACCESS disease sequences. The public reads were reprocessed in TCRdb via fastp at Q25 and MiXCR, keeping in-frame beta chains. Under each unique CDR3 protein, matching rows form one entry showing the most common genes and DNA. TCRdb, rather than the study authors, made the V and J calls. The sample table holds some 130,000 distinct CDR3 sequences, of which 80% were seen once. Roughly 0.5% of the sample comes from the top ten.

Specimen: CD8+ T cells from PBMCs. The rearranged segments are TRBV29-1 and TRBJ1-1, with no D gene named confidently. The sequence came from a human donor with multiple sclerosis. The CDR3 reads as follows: CSVLSANTEAFF. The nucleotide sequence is TGCAGCGTGCTCAGTGCGAACACTGAAGCTTTCTTT.